This TCR beta chain emerged from a study of blood T cell repertoires in COVID-19. Background on the study: Samples of COVID-19 (acute and convalescent) were obtained from the United States, Italy and Spain. Sample material is recorded as cDNA or gDNA derived from T cells, B-cell-depleted T cells, or PBMCs.

Per the study methods: Amplification of reference gene primers was used by the study to estimate nucleated cell counts. TCRdb's table, derived via immunoSEQ multiplex PCR, lists solely in-frame clones and lacks some. The V and J calls and clone size are taken from that table; D and trimming were inferred from the DNA. The sample contains almost 95,000 clones, around three quarters of which appear only once. Trimming cost V 0 bases and J 3 bases; bases outside gene matches: 7. Germline CDR1 is LGHNA and CDR2 is YNFKEQ. This CDR3 region has 17 residues. The receptor comes from a woman aged 55-69 years in a cohort sampled during active or convalescent COVID-19. Specimen: peripheral blood. V is TRBV4-2 and J is TRBJ2-5; TRBD2 matches 10 bases. The chain's CDR3 is CASSQDPLAGQEETQYF. The CDR3 DNA reads TGTGCCAGCAGCCAAGACCCACTAGCGGGGCAAGAAGAGACCCAGTACTTC.